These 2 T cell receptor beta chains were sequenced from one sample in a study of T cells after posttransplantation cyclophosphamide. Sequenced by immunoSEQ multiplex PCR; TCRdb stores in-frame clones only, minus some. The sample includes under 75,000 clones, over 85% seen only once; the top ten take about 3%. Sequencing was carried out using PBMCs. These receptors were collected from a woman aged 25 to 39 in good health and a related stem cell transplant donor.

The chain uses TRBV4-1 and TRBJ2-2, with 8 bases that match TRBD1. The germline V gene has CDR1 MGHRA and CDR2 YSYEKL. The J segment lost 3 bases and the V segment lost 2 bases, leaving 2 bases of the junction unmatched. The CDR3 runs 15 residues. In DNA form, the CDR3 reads TGCGCCAGCAGCCAATCGACAGGGGACACCGGGGAGCTGTTTTTT. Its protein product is CASSQSTGDTGELFF.

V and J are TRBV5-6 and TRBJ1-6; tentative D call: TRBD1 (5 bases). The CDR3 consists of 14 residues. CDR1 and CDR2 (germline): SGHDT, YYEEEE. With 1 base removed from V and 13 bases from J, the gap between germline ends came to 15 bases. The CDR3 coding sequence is TGTGCCAGCAGCTTGTGGGGGGGACGGGGGCCCCTCCACTTT. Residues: CASSLWGGRGPLHF.